A selection of T cell receptor beta chains follows, all from one sample in a study of T-cell memory formation after mild COVID-19. TCRdb reanalysed the 5' RACE reads using MiXCR and keeps one entry per CDR3 protein. The repertoire includes roughly 80,000 distinct CDR3 sequences, approximately 13% of them detected once, and around 31% sits in the top ten. The material sequenced was PBMCs or a T cell subset sorted from them (not recorded which). The receptor source for this set is an adult woman who had mild COVID-19 (a few samples of this study predate the infection). Cell type and time point are not known. Each CDR3 is given with its conserved first and last residue. A D gene is named only where the DNA matches it firmly. Not all rows give a size; the values are once, few, many and, for expanded clones, a class.

length	V	size	D	J	CDR3	DNA
13	TRBV20-1	.	TRBD1	TRBJ1-1	CSARGTGFTEAFF	TGCAGTGCTAGAGGGACAGGGTTCACTGAAGCTTTCTTT
15	TRBV19	.	.	TRBJ2-7	CASSIDLGQSYEQYF	TGTGCCAGTAGTATAGATCTCGGACAGTCCTACGAGCAGTACTTC
13	TRBV9	.	.	TRBJ2-5	CASSVALEATQYF	TGTGCCAGCAGCGTAGCCCTGGAAGCGACCCAGTACTTC
14	TRBV13	few	.	TRBJ2-1	CASSLVSSYNEQFF	TGTGCCAGCAGCTTAGTTTCCAGTTACAATGAGCAGTTCTTC
13	TRBV30	many	TRBD2	TRBJ2-1	CACNWEGPYEQFF	TGTGCCTGTAATTGGGAGGGTCCGTATGAGCAGTTCTTC
15	TRBV5-6	few	TRBD1	TRBJ2-7	CASSGLGQGDYEQYF	TGTGCCAGCAGCGGACTGGGACAGGGGGACTACGAGCAGTACTTC
15	TRBV10-3	.	.	TRBJ2-3	CAIRGTEMRHDTQYF	TGTGCCATCAGGGGGACGGAAATGCGACACGATACGCAGTATTTT
12	TRBV29-1	few	.	TRBJ1-2	CSVEAGDYGYTF	TGCAGCGTTGAAGCGGGGGACTATGGCTACACCTTC
12	TRBV5-6	.	.	TRBJ2-1	CASSLGKPEQFF	TGTGCCAGCAGTTTAGGGAAACCTGAGCAGTTCTTC
15	TRBV6-2/TRBV6-3	once	TRBD1	TRBJ2-3	CASSLTGGRPDTQYF	TGTGCCAGCAGCCTGACAGGGGGCCGCCCAGATACGCAGTATTTT
17	TRBV5-1	.	.	TRBJ2-1	CASSLDVPGLSYNEQFF	TGCGCCAGCAGCTTGGATGTACCCGGACTCTCCTACAATGAGCAGTTCTTC
15	TRBV7-3	few	.	TRBJ1-1	CASSLTSGGNTEAFF	TGTGCCAGCAGCTTAACGTCGGGGGGGAACACTGAAGCTTTCTTT
13	TRBV7-9	.	.	TRBJ2-7	CASSLALENEQYF	TGTGCCAGCAGCTTAGCGTTAGAGAACGAGCAGTACTTC
12	TRBV27	.	.	TRBJ1-1	CASSFSSGEAFF	TGTGCCAGCAGTTTTTCAAGTGGTGAAGCTTTCTTT
15	TRBV7-3	.	TRBD2	TRBJ2-5	CASSPGLAGGETQYF	TGTGCCAGCAGCCCCGGACTAGCGGGGGGAGAGACCCAGTACTTC